The entry below describes one TCR beta chain. Its target is unknown. At sampling all donors were nominally healthy, likely with unrecorded immune exposures. The record originates from a study of cytomegalovirus exposure and HLA in healthy donors. Whole-study results and caveats: HLA alleles were associated with 15,000 to 20,000 TCR beta sequences in a later analysis at 0.05 false discovery rate. Reports described diagnosis of cytomegalovirus status by the classifier as highly specific and sensitive.

V lost 2 bases to trimming and J lost 5 bases, with 7 bases between them. Germline values: CDR1 MDHEN, CDR2 SYDVKM. The CDR3 loop spans 14 amino acids. In the PCR, 60 Vbeta and 13 Jbeta primers were used. Some clones are missing from TCRdb's copy, which holds only in-frame ones; the method was immunoSEQ multiplex PCR. The sample has about 34,000 clones; the top ten hold approximately 2%. The V call is TRBV28, the J call TRBJ2-6, with D hard to call. The clonotype comes from a middle-aged woman in good health and CMV-seropositive. Sequenced: PBMCs. The CDR3 reads CASSLETWANVLTF. The CDR3 bases are TGTGCCAGCAGTTTAGAGACTTGGGCCAACGTCCTGACTTTC.